This T cell receptor (beta chain) was documented in a study of T cell responses to AZD1222 COVID-19 vaccine (dated by TCRdb to about 2021). For the study in its entirety: A total of more than 230 trial participants underwent TCR sequencing, of whom about 210 had received two doses of AZD1222 and about 26 had received two doses of the MenACWY control vaccine. Trial participants were enrolled by age into 18-55, 56-69 and 70-plus year subgroups, with about 150, 27 and 61 TCR-sequenced participants respectively.

Sequences MNHEY (CDR1) and SVGAGI (CDR2) are obtained from the germline V gene. CDR3 length: 15 amino acids, cysteine to phenylalanine. Here the CDR3 DNA is all that survives: 45 bases in frame from base 1. At the junction V is shortened by 7 bases and J by 0 bases, with 12 bases in between. The time point label on this specimen signifies: about 28 days (+/-7) after the second vaccine dose. What the treatment or condition label conveys for this sample: meningococcal conjugate vaccine given as trial control. Samples from vaccinated people were obtained from the UK trials COV001 and COV002, which included a single-blind randomized controlled phase 2/3 trial of AZD1222 (ChAdOx1 nCoV-19) in healthy adults. Trial participant PBMC samples were collected at day 0 and day 28 after the second dose for TCRbeta chain sequencing. The CDR3 regions of human TCRbeta chains were analyzed by immunosequencing. In the authors' own workflow: TCRs in the repertoires were matched against a reference library of SARS-CoV-2-specific TCRs that had been generated with the MIRA antigen-specificity platform. Breadth meant the fraction of unique TCRs that were SARS-CoV-2-associated, whereas depth meant the fraction of total T cells that were SARS-CoV-2-associated. Each spike-specific TCR was assigned to its reactive spike region and to a CD4 or CD8 class using the MIRA data. Log10-transformed breadth and depth values were compared by one-way ANOVA with Sidak's multiple comparisons tests. Entries here come from immuneACCESS through TCRdb and include only in-frame sequences with V and J called. Some clones fail to appear in such tables; in the studies checked, an unresolved V gene covers under half of the shortfall, and the cause of the remainder is unknown. That table gives V, J and clone size, and the DNA gave D and trimming. The sample table records 95,000 to 110,000 clones; around 86% of these occur just once. The ten largest make up 3.3% of the sample.

Study-wide conclusions, independent of this receptor: The 56-69-year group was small, and its depth increase did not reach significance, likely because of low power. CD4 TCRs associated with the vaccine covered the entire spike protein, and the dominant responses were in regions 160-218 and 743-854. Reportedly, close to half of the unique spike-specific TCRs recognized epitopes lying outside the regions that are mutated in the B.1.351 and B.1.1.7 variants. Conclusions about previously exposed vaccinees were limited because only a handful of AZD1222 recipients were SARS-CoV-2 seropositive at baseline. After two AZD1222 doses, both the breadth and the depth of spike-specific TCRs were significantly higher than at day 0 and than in MenACWY recipients. Most participants were white British and females outnumbered males, and the authors suggested that clonal diversity may have been underestimated. Because no day 14 peak-response samples were available, repertoires were characterized only after the peak T cell response.

Note on this clone: Its antigen remains unidentified. No much larger clone exists at a distance of one base, and base qualities are not known.

Recombination linked TRBV6-5 to TRBJ1-4, with TRBD1 perhaps the D gene, on 6 matching bases. The sequenced sample was peripheral blood, obtained 28 days after the second dose of the MenACWY control vaccine. The TCR was taken from an adult who received the MenACWY meningococcal vaccine as a control. CDR3 sequence: CASKRNRATNEKLFF. The DNA is as follows: TGTGCCAGCAAAAGGAACAGGGCAACTAATGAAAAACTGTTTTTT.